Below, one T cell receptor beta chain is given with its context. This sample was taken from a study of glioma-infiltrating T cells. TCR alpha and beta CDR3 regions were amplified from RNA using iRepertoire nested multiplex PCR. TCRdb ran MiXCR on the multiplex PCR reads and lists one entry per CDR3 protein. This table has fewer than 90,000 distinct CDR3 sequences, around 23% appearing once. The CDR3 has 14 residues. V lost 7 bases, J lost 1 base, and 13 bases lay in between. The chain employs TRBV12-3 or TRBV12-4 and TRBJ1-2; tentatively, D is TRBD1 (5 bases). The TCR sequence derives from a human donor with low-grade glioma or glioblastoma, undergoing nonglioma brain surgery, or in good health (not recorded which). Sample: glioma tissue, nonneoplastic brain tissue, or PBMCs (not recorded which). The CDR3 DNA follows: TGTGCCAGCATGGGGGGACTTTATAACTATGGCTACACCTTC. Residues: CASMGGLYNYGYTF.